This entry lists 26 T cell receptor beta chains sequenced from one sample in a study of blood T cell repertoires in COVID-19. Sequencing used immunoSEQ multiplex PCR; TCRdb keeps in-frame clones, though not all of them. The sample holds around 210,000 clones, less than 85% seen once. Input material: peripheral blood. These receptors were taken from a woman in her 70s with acute or convalescent COVID-19.

The rearrangement joins TRBV6-1 to TRBJ2-1; 7 positions agree with TRBD1. The CDR3 is 18 amino acids. The germline CDR1 and CDR2 sequences are MNHNS and SASEGT. Trimming removed 1 base from V and 4 bases from J; junction bases left unmatched: 13. The CDR3 loop is CASSEDWAGTVTYNEQFF. In DNA, the CDR3 is TGTGCCAGCAGTGAAGACTGGGCCGGGACAGTAACATACAATGAGCAGTTCTTC.

This clone was recorded a few times. The chain joins TRBV6-5 to TRBJ2-7, with a tentative D call TRBD2 (6 bases). Germline V gives CDR1 MNHEY, CDR2 SVGAGI. The CDR3 contains 14 residues. The V gene lost 2 bases and the J gene lost 4 bases, with 12 bases spanning the gap. The CDR3 reads CASSYAGSQYEQYF. The CDR3 DNA reads as TGTGCCAGCAGTTACGCGGGGTCACAATACGAGCAGTACTTC.

The chain joins TRBV11-2 to TRBJ2-3; possible D gene TRBD2, 5 bases. Trimming shortened V by 5 bases and J by 3 bases, and 9 bases separated the two germline ends. This CDR3 has 13 amino acids. The germline V gene encodes CDR1 SGHAT and CDR2 FQNNGV. CDR3 amino acids: CASSKTTTDTQYF. Written as DNA, the CDR3 is TGTGCCAGCAGCAAGACTACGACAGATACGCAGTATTTT.

The chain links TRBV9 to TRBJ1-2; 7 nucleotides line up with TRBD1. V shed 3 bases, J shed 5 bases, and the junction held 13 bases outside the gene matches. CDR1 is SGDLS, CDR2 YYNGEE, per germline. The CDR3 spans 16 residues. CDR3: CASSDVGDSRSYGYTF. CDR3 nucleotide sequence: TGTGCCAGCAGCGACGTCGGGGACAGCCGGTCATATGGCTACACCTTC.

J is TRBJ1-1 and V is TRBV15; 7 nucleotides match TRBD1. J gave up 1 base and V 0 bases, and 2 bases lay outside the gene matches. The CDR3 loop spans 15 amino acids. Germline-derived CDR1 and CDR2 are LNHNV and YYDKDF (reference sequence). CDR3 loop: CATSREGGPNTEAFF. The CDR3 region has the DNA TGTGCCACCAGCAGAGAAGGGGGCCCGAACACTGAAGCTTTCTTT.

The gene calls are TRBV3-1 (or the pseudogene TRBV3-2) and TRBJ1-6, with a possible D match to TRBD1 (5 bases). The germline V gene encodes CDR1 LGHDT and CDR2 YNNKEL (reference sequence). Deletions cut 4 bases from V and 5 bases from J, with 12 bases between. CDR3 length: 15 amino acids. The CDR3 DNA reads TGTGCCAGCAGCCGCGGGACGGCTAATAATTCACCCCTCCACTTT. This sequence encodes CASSRGTANNSPLHF.

The sample holds a few counts of this clone. This chain uses TRBV9 with TRBJ2-5, with a tentative D call TRBD1 (5 bases). The length of the CDR3 is 14 residues. Trimming cost V 0 bases and J 1 base, with 7 bases left between them. Germline CDR1 and CDR2: SGDLS and YYNGEE. The CDR3 bases are TGTGCCAGCAGCGTAGGACAGTTCCAAGAGACCCAGTACTTC. It is translated as CASSVGQFQETQYF.

This clone was observed once. The V gene is TRBV7-9, the J gene TRBJ1-1; TRBD1 aligns across 9 bases. Germline V gene lookup returns CDR1 SEHNR and CDR2 FQNEAQ (reference sequence). CDR3 length equals 15 residues. V lost 5 bases to trimming and J lost 1 base; unmatched junction nucleotides: 5. The CDR3 loop reads CASSTRTGENTEAFF. CDR3 in DNA: TGTGCCAGCAGCACCCGGACAGGGGAGAACACTGAAGCTTTCTTT.

The chain combines TRBV11-2 with TRBJ1-2; 9 nucleotides line up with TRBD1. This CDR3 has 15 amino acids. Trimming cost V 5 bases and J 3 bases; bases outside gene matches: 7. The germline V gene encodes CDR1 SGHAT and CDR2 FQNNGV. The CDR3 reads CASSPLTGGYYGYTF. The CDR3 DNA sequence: TGTGCCAGCAGCCCCCTGACAGGGGGGTACTATGGCTACACCTTC.

This rearrangement joins TRBV29-1 to TRBJ2-1, with TRBD2 identical over 9 bases. Germline V gene lookup returns CDR1 SQVTM and CDR2 ANQGSEA. This CDR3 is 14 amino acids long. The junction had 8 bases not matched to a gene; V was cut back by 4 bases and J by 7 bases. CDR3 DNA: TGCAGCGTTGCGGTGCTAGCGGGACCGAATGAGCAGTTCTTC. This translates into CSVAVLAGPNEQFF.

V usage is TRBV7-2 and J usage is TRBJ2-7; 7 positions agree with TRBD1. Germline CDR1 SGHTA, CDR2 FQGNSA. V dropped 5 bases and J dropped 4; count of bases not matched to a gene: 11. The CDR3 totals 15 residues. CDR3 DNA sequence: TGTGCCAGCAGCGTAATCCTCGGGACAGATTACGAGCAGTACTTC. Translation: CASSVILGTDYEQYF.

The V gene is TRBV19, the J gene TRBJ2-7; maybe TRBD2 (6 bases). Per germline, CDR1 LNHDA and CDR2 SQIVND (reference sequence). CDR3 length: 14 amino acids. The V gene lost 5 bases and the J gene lost 4 bases, with 15 bases spanning the gap. CDR3 DNA: TGTGCCAGTAGTGCCGGACTCGGGACTTACGAGCAGTACTTC. Protein sequence: CASSAGLGTYEQYF.

V gene TRBV6-1 combines with J gene TRBJ1-5; possible D gene TRBD1, 6 bases. The CDR3 length is 15 residues. Germline CDR1 MNHNS, CDR2 SASEGT. The V and J ends lost 1 base and 6 bases respectively, with 13 bases between them. CDR3 in amino acids: CASSEGTEGGQPQHF. The CDR3 DNA reads as TGTGCCAGCAGTGAAGGGACAGAAGGAGGTCAGCCCCAGCATTTT.

The V gene is TRBV9, the J gene TRBJ2-3; D gene uncertain. The CDR3 length is 15 residues. Trimming left V 0 bases short and J 3 bases short, with 11 bases between. The germline V gene has CDR1 SGDLS and CDR2 YYNGEE. The CDR3 coding sequence is TGTGCCAGCAGCGTAGGGCAGATATCGACAGATACGCAGTATTTT. Protein: CASSVGQISTDTQYF.

V gene TRBV24-1 combines with J gene TRBJ2-5; TRBD1 is a possible D gene (6 bases). The CDR3 is 15 residues long. Trimming stripped 4 bases from V and 6 bases from J, with 17 bases between. CDR1 is KGHDR, CDR2 SFDVKD, per germline. The CDR3 DNA reads as TGTGCCACCAGTGACCCACAGGGACAAACGAAGACCCAGTACTTC. Protein: CATSDPQGQTKTQYF.

This clone was picked up one time. The chain joins TRBV11-2 to TRBJ2-3; D is possibly TRBD1 (5 bases). With 2 bases removed from V and 0 bases from J, the gap between germline ends came to 9 bases. Germline values: CDR1 SGHAT, CDR2 FQNNGV. The CDR3 runs 15 residues. The CDR3, as DNA: TGTGCCAGCAGCTTATATCACAGGAGCACAGATACGCAGTATTTT. As protein: CASSLYHRSTDTQYF.

This clone came up once. The chain employs TRBV27 and TRBJ1-2; 7 bases line up with TRBD1. Germline V gene data show CDR1 as MNHEY and CDR2 as SMNVEV (reference sequence). This CDR3 spans 14 amino acids. With 6 bases clipped from V and 0 bases from J, the junction kept 4 bases outside the gene matches. The CDR3 protein is CASRGQSPNYGYTF. The CDR3 DNA reads TGTGCCAGCAGGGGACAGAGCCCTAACTATGGCTACACCTTC.

The count of this clone is one. CDR3: CASTGTGSSYEQYF. CDR3 bases: TGTGCCAGCACCGGGACAGGGTCCTCCTACGAGCAGTACTTC. The chain uses TRBV6-6 and TRBJ2-7, with 9 bases that match TRBD1. Trimming cost V 7 bases and J 0 bases; bases outside gene matches: 4. The CDR3 contains 14 residues. Germline CDR1 reads MNHNY; CDR2 reads SVGAGI (reference sequence).

The V gene is TRBV30, the J gene TRBJ2-7; 7 bases line up with TRBD1. V gave up 3 bases and J gave up 4 bases; unmatched junction bases: 6. This CDR3 comprises 13 residues. CDR1 is GTSNPN and CDR2 is SVGIG in the germline V gene (reference sequence). CDR3 protein: CAWRTGTSYEQYF. As DNA, the CDR3 is TGTGCCTGGAGGACAGGGACAAGTTACGAGCAGTACTTC.

This chain links TRBV5-1 with TRBJ1-2, with D tentatively TRBD1 (5 bases). Germline V lookup: CDR1 SGHRS, CDR2 YFSETQ. The CDR3 loop spans 14 amino acids. V was clipped by 0 bases and J by 7 bases, with 13 bases between them. The CDR3 reads CASSLGSGGGGYTF. The CDR3 coding sequence is TGCGCCAGCAGCTTGGGATCCGGGGGTGGTGGCTACACCTTC. The full variable domain, completed using reference TRBV5-1 and TRBJ1-2, is KAGVTQTPRYLIKTRGQQVTLSCSPISGHRSVSWYQQTPGQGLQFLFEYFSETQRNKGNFPGRFSGRQFSNSRSEMNVSTLELGDSALYLCASSLGSGGGGYTFGSGTRLTVV.

This rearrangement joins TRBV15 to TRBJ2-2; 7 bases fit TRBD1. CDR1 is LNHNV, CDR2 YYDKDF, per germline (reference sequence). The J segment lost 7 bases and the V segment lost 0 bases, leaving 11 bases of the junction unmatched. The CDR3 spans 17 residues. CDR3 nucleotide sequence: TGTGCCACCAGCAGAGATCTAGGGGGCTCAGGCGGCGGGGAGCTGTTTTTT. Translation gives CATSRDLGGSGGGELFF.

This chain uses TRBV18 with TRBJ2-2; possibly TRBD2 for D (6 bases). With 3 bases removed from V and 4 bases from J, the gap between germline ends came to 9 bases. Germline V gene lookup returns CDR1 KGHSH and CDR2 LQKENI. The CDR3 runs 14 residues. The CDR3 region is CASSPAGSTGELFF. The CDR3 DNA reads TGTGCCAGCTCACCTGCGGGGTCCACCGGGGAGCTGTTTTTT.

The CDR3 protein is CAWSVGGGETQYF. The CDR3 region has the DNA TGTGCCTGGAGTGTCGGGGGAGGGGAGACCCAGTACTTC. This rearrangement joins TRBV30 to TRBJ2-5; 7 bases are a match to TRBD2. Germline values: CDR1 GTSNPN, CDR2 SVGIG (reference sequence). The CDR3 covers 13 residues. J gave up 5 bases and V 0 bases, and 3 bases lay outside the gene matches. Drawing the rest from reference TRBV30 and TRBJ2-5, the complete variable domain is SQTIHQWPATLVQPVGSPLSLECTVEGTSNPNLYWYRQAAGRGLQLLFYSVGIGQISSEVPQNLSASRPQDRQFILSSKKLLLSDSGFYLCAWSVGGGETQYFGPGTRLLVL.

CDR3: CASGMTGRAFGYTF. In DNA form, the CDR3 reads TGTGCCAGCGGAATGACAGGGCGCGCTTTCGGCTACACCTTC. The V call is TRBV27, the J call TRBJ1-2, with 7 bases lining up with TRBD1. CDR3 length: 14 residues. Germline values: CDR1 MNHEY, CDR2 SMNVEV (reference sequence). The V gene end was trimmed by 8 bases and the J gene end by 8 bases; junction bases not matched to a gene: 14.

This clone was found a few times. The same CDR3 is also encoded by other DNA sequences in this sample. For the CDR3, the DNA is TGTGCCAGCAGCTTAGGGGACAGGGCAAATTCACCCCTCCACTTT. It specifies CASSLGDRANSPLHF. V and J are TRBV7-9 and TRBJ1-6; 9 bases match TRBD1. V was clipped by 1 base and J by 7 bases; unmatched bases: 2. In germline, CDR1 is SEHNR, CDR2 FQNEAQ (reference sequence). The CDR3 totals 15 residues.

The chain carries TRBV7-2 and TRBJ2-7; 9 bases are shared with TRBD2. The germline V gene encodes CDR1 SGHTA and CDR2 FQGNSA. This CDR3 comprises 13 residues. J gave up 9 bases and V 3 bases, and 6 bases lay outside the gene matches. The CDR3 DNA follows: TGTGCCAGCAGCTTTAGGCGGGAGGGCCTGCAGTACTTC. This sequence encodes CASSFRREGLQYF.